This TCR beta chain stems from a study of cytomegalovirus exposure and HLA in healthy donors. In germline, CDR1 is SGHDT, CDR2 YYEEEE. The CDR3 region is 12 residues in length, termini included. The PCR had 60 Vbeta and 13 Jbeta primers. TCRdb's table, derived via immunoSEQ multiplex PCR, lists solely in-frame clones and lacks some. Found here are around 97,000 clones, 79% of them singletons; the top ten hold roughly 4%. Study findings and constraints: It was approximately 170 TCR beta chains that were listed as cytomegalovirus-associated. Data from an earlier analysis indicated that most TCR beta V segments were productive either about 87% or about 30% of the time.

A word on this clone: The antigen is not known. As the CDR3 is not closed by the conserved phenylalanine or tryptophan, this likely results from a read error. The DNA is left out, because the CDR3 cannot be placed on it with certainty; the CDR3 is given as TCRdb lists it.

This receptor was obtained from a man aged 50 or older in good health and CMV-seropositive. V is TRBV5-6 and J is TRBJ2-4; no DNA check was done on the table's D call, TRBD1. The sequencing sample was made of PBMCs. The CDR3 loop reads CASSLVGAQAVI.